The entry below gives a single TCR beta chain sequence along with its context. Its antigen is not yet known. No much larger clone exists at a distance of one base, and base qualities are not known. The CDR3 has 14 amino acids, counting the end cysteine and phenylalanine. The kept DNA is CDR3 alone, 42 bases in frame from the first base. Trimming removed 6 bases from V and 6 bases from J; the gene matches leave 5 bases unexplained. Taken from the germline V gene, the CDR1 and CDR2 loops are SNHLY and FYNNEI. These data originate in a study of Graves' ophthalmopathy and Graves' hyperthyroidism (dated by TCRdb to between 2017 and 2018). In terms of the full investigation: Hyperthyroidism was defined as stable when no progression to ophthalmopathy occurred within 18 months of follow-up. TCR beta repertoire signatures were used to distinguish Graves' ophthalmopathy from Graves' hyperthyroidism and to predict progression to ophthalmopathy. In total, 135 blood samples were TCR-sequenced: approximately 42 ophthalmopathy, around 75 hyperthyroidism and 17 hyperthyroidism-to-ophthalmopathy patients. To explore V-J signatures that distinguish ophthalmopathy from hyperthyroidism, a discovery set of 100 patients was enrolled, made up of 43 with ophthalmopathy and 55 to 65 with stable hyperthyroidism. An independent validation cohort comprised roughly 20 hyperthyroidism patients and some 16 patients who later progressed from hyperthyroidism to ophthalmopathy. T-cell repertoires of thyroid tissue and blood were compared in 5 or 6 hyperthyroidism patients. After sampling, hyperthyroidism patients received methimazole starting at 30 mg daily, and ophthalmopathy patients received high-dose intravenous methylprednisolone.

For repertoire sequencing, the TCR beta CDR3 regions were amplified from RNA transcripts. A first-round RT-PCR used HTBI primers with the Qiagen OneStep RT-PCR kit, followed by a second-round multiplex PCR, size selection and purification. The libraries underwent paired-end sequencing with 100 bp reads on an Illumina HiSeq2000. The original pipeline was this. SOAPnuke was used for read processing, and reads with adapters, uncalled bases, a mean Phred below 15, or no exact constant-primer or identifier match were discarded. COPE v1.2.5 was used to merge the high-quality paired reads. Clonotypes were defined as unique nucleotide sequences and were aligned to IMGT TRB V, D and J references using MiTCR v1.1. The analysis was limited to V-J combinations with a frequency above 0.0001, which together covered about 99% of repertoires. For each V-J combination, a TCR clonal expansion and chaos score was defined as F50 clonal expansion divided by the chaos observed in the TCRdist matrix. Features were reduced by Welch's t-statistics and random forest to around 14 V-J combinations, which fed a naive Bayes classifier. The similarity between thyroid and blood repertoires was quantified using the Morisita-Horn index. TCRdb trimmed public reads at Q25 via fastp, called clones via MiXCR and kept in-frame beta chains. Each record represents a unique CDR3 protein, reported with the most common genes and DNA among its rows. The V and J calls follow TCRdb's processing rather than the paper's. The sample table records 580,000 or so distinct CDR3 sequences; 35% to 45% of these occur just once. The ten largest account for about 4.2% of the sample.

Patients with hyperthyroidism were aged 18 to 65 years, had been newly diagnosed, and had a disease duration of less than 2 months. Patients with other autoimmune diseases, uncontrolled infections, pregnancy or lactation were excluded. Clinical symptoms, serum thyroxine, TRAb, thyroid ultrasound and orbital computed tomography formed the basis of the diagnosis. Trizol reagent was used to extract the total RNA, and its quality was then checked on an Agilent 2100 Bioanalyzer. Findings and caveats that apply to the study as a whole: The 13-signature model separated ophthalmopathy from stable hyperthyroidism with approximately 85% sensitivity and 81.08% specificity in cross-validation, and 80%/75% in the test set. In validation, the model predicted ophthalmopathy progression with over 60% sensitivity and 72.22% specificity; some 13 predicted patients were CT-confirmed with GO in a median of about 6.1 months. Sample size was not predetermined statistically, and investigators were not blinded to group allocation. Most of the expanded thyroid clonotypes with a frequency above 0.001 were also detected in blood, and it was suggested that the thyroid immune response may be reflected by blood repertoires.

Material: peripheral blood or thyroid tissue (not recorded which). The origin of this receptor is an adult man with Graves' hyperthyroidism. The chain uses TRBV2 and TRBJ2-7, with 13 bases matching TRBD2. In nucleotide form, the sequence is TGTGCCAGCAGCGCCACTAGCGGGGGGGCCGAGCAGTACTTC. Its amino acids are CASSATSGGAEQYF. The variable domain in full, with residues beyond the CDR3 obtained from the reference TRBV2 and TRBJ2-7 genes, is EPEVTQTPSHQVTQMGQEVILRCVPISNHLYFYWYRQILGQKVEFLVSFYNNEISEKSEIFDDQFSVERPDGSNFTLKIRSTKLEDSAMYFCASSATSGGAEQYFGPGTRLTVT.